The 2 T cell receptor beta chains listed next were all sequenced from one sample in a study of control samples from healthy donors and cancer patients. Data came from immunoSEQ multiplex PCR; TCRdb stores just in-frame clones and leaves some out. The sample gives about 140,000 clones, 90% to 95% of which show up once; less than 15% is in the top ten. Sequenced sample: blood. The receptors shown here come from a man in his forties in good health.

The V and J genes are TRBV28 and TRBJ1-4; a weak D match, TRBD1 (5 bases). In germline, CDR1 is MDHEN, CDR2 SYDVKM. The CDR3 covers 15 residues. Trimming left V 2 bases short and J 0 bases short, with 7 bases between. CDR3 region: CASSLTGATNEKLFF. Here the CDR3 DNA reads TGTGCCAGCAGTTTAACGGGGGCAACTAATGAAAAACTGTTTTTT. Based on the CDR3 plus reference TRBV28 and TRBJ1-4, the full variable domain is DVKVTQSSRYLVKRTGEKVFLECVQDMDHENMFWYRQDPGLGLRLIYFSYDVKMKEKGDIPEGYSVSREKKERFSLILESASTNQTSMYLCASSLTGATNEKLFFGSGTQLSVL.

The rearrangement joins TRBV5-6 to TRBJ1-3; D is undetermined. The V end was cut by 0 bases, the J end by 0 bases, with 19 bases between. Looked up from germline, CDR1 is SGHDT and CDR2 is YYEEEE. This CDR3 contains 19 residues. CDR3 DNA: TGTGCCAGCAGCTTGGGACCTCCAGGCTCACAAAGCTCTGGAAACACCATATATTTT. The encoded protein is CASSLGPPGSQSSGNTIYF.